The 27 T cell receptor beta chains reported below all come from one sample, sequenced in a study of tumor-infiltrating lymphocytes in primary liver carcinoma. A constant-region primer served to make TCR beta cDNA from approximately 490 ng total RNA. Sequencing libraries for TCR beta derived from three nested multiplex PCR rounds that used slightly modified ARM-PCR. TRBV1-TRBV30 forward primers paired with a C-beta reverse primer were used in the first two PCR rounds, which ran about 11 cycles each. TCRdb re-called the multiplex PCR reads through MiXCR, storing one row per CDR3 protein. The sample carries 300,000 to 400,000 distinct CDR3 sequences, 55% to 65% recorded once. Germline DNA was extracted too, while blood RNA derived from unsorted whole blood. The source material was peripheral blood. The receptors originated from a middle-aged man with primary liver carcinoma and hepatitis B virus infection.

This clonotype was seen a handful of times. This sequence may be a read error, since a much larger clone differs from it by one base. CDR3 in amino acids: CTSSPRQGVGNTIYF. CDR3 nucleotides: TGTACCAGCAGTCCCCGACAGGGGGTCGGAAACACCATATATTTT. V gene TRBV6-6 combines with J gene TRBJ1-3; 9 bases align to TRBD1. The CDR3 is made up of 15 amino acids. From germline, CDR1 is MNHNY and CDR2 SVGAGI (reference sequence).

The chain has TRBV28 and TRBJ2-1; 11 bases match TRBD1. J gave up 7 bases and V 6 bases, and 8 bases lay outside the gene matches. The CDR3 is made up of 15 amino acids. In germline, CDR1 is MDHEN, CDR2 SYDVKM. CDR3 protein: CASRTGTGGLNEQFF. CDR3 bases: TGTGCCAGCAGAACCGGGACAGGGGGTTTGAATGAGCAGTTCTTC.

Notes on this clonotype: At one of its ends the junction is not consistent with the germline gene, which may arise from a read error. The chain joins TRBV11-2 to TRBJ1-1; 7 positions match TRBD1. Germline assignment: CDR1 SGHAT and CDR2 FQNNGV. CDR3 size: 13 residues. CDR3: CASRRGQNTKAFF. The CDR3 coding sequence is TGTGCCAGCAGGAGGGGGCAGAACACTAAAGCTTTCTTT.

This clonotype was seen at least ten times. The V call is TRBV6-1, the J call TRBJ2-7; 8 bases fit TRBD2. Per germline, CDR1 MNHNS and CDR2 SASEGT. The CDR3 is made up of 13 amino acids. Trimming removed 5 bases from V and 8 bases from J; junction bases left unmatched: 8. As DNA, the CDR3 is TGTGCCAGCAGTCCTACCGGGGGGGTCAAGCAGTACTTC. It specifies CASSPTGGVKQYF.

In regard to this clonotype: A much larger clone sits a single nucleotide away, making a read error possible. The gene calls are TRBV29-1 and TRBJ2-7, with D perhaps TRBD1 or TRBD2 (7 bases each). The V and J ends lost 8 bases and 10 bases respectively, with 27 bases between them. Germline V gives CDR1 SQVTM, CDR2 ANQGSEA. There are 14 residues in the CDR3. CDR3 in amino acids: CSISAGGGSVNQYF. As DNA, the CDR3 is TGCAGCATCTCCGCAGGGGGGGGGAGTGTAAACCAGTACTTC.

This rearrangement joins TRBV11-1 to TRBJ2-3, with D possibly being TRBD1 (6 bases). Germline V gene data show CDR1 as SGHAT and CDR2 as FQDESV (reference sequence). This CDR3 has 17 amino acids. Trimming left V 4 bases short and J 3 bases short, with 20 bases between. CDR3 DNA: TGTGCCAGCAGCTCGCTCGATGCAGGGGCGCGTACAGATACGCAGTATTTT. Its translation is CASSSLDAGARTDTQYF. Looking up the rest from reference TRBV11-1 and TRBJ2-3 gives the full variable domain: EAEVAQSPRYKITEKSQAVAFWCDPISGHATLYWYRQILGQGPELLVQFQDESVVDDSQLPKDRFSAERLKGVDSTLKIQPAELGDSAMYLCASSSLDAGARTDTQYFGPGTRLTVL.

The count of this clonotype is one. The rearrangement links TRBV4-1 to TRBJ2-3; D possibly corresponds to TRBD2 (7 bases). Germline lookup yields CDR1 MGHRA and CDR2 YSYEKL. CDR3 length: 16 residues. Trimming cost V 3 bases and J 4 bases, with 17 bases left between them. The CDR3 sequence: CASSHLFRGGPDTQYF. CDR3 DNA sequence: TGCGCCAGCAGCCACCTATTCAGGGGAGGGCCAGATACGCAGTATTTT.

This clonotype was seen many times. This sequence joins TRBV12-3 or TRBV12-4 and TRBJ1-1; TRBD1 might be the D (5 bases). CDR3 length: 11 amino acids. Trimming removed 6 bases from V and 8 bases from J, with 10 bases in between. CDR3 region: CASSQGFEAFF. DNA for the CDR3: TGTGCCAGCAGCCAGGGCTTCGAAGCTTTCTTT.

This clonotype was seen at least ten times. CDR3 loop: CASSEGPGNTIYF. The CDR3 bases are TGTGCCAGCAGTGAGGGGCCTGGAAACACCATATATTTT. This chain joins TRBV6-4 and TRBJ1-3; D possibly corresponds to TRBD1 (5 bases). Per germline, CDR1 MRHNA and CDR2 SNTAGT. The CDR3 contains 13 residues. V was clipped by 3 bases and J by 2 bases, with 5 bases between them.

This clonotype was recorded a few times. The CDR3 nucleotides read TGTGCCGCCCGGGGGACTGCCGGGGCCAACGTCCTGACTTTC. Protein product: CAARGTAGANVLTF. The chain recombines TRBV28 with TRBJ2-6, with D possibly TRBD2 on 6 matching bases. There are 14 residues in the CDR3. Looked up from germline, CDR1 is MDHEN and CDR2 is SYDVKM. V was pared by 11 bases and J by 4 bases, with 15 bases between.

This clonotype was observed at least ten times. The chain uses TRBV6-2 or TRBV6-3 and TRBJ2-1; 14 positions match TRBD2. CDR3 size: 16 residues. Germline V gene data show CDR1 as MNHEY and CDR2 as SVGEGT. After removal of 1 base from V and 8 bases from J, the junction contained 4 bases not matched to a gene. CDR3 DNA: TGTGCCAGCAGTTACTACCCGGGACTAGCGGGAGATGAGCAGTTCTTC. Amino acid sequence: CASSYYPGLAGDEQFF.

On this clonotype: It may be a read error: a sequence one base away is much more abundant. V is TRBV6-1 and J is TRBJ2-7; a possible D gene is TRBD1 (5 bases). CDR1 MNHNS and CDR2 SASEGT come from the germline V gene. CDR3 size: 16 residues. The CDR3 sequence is CASNEFRDSQSYEQYF. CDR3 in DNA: TGTGCCAGCAATGAATTCCGCGACAGTCAATCCTACGAGCAGTACTTC.

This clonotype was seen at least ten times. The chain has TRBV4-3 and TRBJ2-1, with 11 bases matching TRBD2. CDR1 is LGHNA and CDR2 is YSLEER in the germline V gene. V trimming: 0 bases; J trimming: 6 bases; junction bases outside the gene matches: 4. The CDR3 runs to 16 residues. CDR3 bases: TGCGCCAGCAGCCAAGATCGACTAGCGGGGCGCAATGAGCAGTTCTTC. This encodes CASSQDRLAGRNEQFF.

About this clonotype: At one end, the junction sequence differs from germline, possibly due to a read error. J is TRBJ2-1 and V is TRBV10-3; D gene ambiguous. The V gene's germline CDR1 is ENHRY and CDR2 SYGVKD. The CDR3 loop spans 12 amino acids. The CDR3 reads CATQRRDNEHFF. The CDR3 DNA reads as TGTGCCACTCAGAGGAGAGACAATGAGCATTTCTTC.

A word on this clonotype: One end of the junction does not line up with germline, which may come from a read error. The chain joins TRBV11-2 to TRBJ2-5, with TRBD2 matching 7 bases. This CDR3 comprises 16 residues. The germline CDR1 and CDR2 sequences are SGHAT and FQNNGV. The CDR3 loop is CASSFSSAVLRETQCF. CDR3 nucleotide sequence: TGTGCCAGCAGCTTCTCAAGTGCTGTCTTGCGGGAGACCCAGTGCTTC. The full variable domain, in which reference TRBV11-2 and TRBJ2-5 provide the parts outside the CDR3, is EAGVAQSPRYKIIEKRQSVAFWCNPISGHATLYWYQQILGQGPKLLIQFQNNGVVDDSQLPKDRFSAERLKGVDSTLKIQPAKLEDSAVYLCASSFSSAVLRETQCFGPGTRLLVL.

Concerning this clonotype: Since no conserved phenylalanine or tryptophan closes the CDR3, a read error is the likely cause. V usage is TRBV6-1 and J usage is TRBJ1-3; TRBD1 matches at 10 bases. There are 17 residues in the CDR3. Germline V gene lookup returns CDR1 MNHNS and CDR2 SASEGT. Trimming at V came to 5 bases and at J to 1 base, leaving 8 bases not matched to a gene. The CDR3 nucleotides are TGTGCCAGCAGTCTTTTTCGACAGGGGGCGTCTGGAAACACCATATATGTT. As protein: CASSLFRQGASGNTIYV.

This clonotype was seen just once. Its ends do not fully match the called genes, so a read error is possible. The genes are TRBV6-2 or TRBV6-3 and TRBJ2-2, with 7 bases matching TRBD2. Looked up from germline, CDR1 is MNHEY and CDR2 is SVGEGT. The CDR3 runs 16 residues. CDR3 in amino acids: CASSYSTGLTAGELSF. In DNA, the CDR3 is TGTGCCAGCAGTTACTCGACGGGACTAACAGCCGGGGAGCTGTCTTTT.

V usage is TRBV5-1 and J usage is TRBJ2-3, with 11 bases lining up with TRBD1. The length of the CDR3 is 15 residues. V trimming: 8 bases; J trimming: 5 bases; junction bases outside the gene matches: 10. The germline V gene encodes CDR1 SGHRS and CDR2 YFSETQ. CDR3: CASSPGQGDIDTQYF. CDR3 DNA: TGCGCCAGTAGCCCGGGACAGGGGGACATAGATACGCAGTATTTT.

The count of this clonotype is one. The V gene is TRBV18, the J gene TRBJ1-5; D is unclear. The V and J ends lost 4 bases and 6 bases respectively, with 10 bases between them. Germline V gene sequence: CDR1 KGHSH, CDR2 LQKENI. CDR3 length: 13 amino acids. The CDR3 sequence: CASSLRHGQPQHF. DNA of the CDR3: TGTGCCAGCTCACTCAGGCATGGTCAGCCCCAGCATTTT.

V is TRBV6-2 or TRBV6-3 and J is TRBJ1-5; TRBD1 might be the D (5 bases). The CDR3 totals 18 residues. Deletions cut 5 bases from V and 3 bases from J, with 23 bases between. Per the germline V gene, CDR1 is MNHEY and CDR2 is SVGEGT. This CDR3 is CASSTKMRQKRNNQPQHF. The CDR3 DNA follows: TGTGCCAGCAGTACCAAAATGAGACAGAAGCGTAACAATCAGCCCCAGCATTTT.

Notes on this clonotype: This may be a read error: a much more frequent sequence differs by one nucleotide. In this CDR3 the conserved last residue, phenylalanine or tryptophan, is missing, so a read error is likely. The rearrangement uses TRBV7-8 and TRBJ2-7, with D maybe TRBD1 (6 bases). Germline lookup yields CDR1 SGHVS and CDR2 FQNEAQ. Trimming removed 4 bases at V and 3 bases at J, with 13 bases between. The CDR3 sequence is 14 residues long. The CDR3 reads CASSYSRGFYEQYS. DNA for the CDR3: TGTGCCAGCAGCTACTCCAGGGGATTCTACGAGCAGTACTCC.

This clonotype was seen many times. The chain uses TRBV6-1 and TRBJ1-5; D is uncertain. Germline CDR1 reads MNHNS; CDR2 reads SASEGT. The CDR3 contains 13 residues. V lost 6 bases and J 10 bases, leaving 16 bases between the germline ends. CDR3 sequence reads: CASRDPGSAPQHF. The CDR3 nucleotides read TGTGCCAGCAGAGACCCTGGGTCGGCACCCCAGCATTTT.

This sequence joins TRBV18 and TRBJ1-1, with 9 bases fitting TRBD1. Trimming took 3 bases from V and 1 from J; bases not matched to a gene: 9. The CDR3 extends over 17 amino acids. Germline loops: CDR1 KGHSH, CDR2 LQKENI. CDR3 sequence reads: CASSPEQGALGNTEAFF. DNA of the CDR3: TGTGCCAGCTCACCCGAACAGGGGGCTCTGGGGAACACTGAAGCTTTCTTT.

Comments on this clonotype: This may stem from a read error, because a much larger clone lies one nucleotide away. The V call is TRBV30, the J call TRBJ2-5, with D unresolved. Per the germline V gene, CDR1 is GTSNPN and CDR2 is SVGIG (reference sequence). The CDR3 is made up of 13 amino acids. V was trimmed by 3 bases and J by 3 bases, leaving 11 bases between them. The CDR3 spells CAWSPRHKETQYF. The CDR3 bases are TGTGCCTGGAGCCCACGGCACAAAGAGACCCAGTACTTC.

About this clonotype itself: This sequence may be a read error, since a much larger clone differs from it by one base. The DNA of the CDR3 is TGTGCCAGCGGCTTCCGGGCCTCCCGAAATGAGCAGTTCTTC. Encoded protein: CASGFRASRNEQFF. The V gene is TRBV11-2, the J gene TRBJ2-1; D is unclear. This CDR3 is 14 amino acids long. Germline lookup yields CDR1 SGHAT and CDR2 FQNNGV.

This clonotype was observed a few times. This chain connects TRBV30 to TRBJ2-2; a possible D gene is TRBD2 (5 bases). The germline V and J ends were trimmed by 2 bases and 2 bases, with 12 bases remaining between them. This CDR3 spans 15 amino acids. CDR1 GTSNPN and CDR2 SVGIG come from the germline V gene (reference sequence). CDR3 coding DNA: TGTGCCTGGAGTCGAGGGAGTAGAAACACCGGGGAGCTGTTTTTT. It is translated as CAWSRGSRNTGELFF.

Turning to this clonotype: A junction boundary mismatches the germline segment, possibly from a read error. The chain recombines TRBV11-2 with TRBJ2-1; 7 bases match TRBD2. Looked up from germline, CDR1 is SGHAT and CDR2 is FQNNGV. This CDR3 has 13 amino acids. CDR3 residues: CVSSFGLDNEQFF. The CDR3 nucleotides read TGTGTCAGCAGCTTTGGACTAGACAATGAGCAGTTCTTC.